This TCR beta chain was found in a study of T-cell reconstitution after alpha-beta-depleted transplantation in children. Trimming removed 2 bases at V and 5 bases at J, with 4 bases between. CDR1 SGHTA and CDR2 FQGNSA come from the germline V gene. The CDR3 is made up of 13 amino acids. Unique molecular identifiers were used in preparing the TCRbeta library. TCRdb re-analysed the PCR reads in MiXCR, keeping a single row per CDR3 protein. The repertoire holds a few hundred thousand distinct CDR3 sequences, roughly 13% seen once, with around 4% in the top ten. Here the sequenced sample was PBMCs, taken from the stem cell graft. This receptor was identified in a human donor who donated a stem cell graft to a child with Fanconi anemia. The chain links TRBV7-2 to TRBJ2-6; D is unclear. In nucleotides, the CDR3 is TGTGCCAGCAGCTTACATCGGGCCAACGTCCTGACTTTC. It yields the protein CASSLHRANVLTF.